The 12 T cell receptor beta chains in this list originate from one sample, sequenced in a study of tumor and adjacent non-tumor tissue in lung cancer (dated by TCRdb to about 2018). RNA was extracted from bulk unsorted tissue and checked for quality with a NanoDrop ND-1000 and an Agilent 2100. Libraries were prepared through multiplex PCR. The sequencer was an Illumina HiSeq 2500. Following protocols modified from ARM-PCR, the researchers constructed TCRbeta libraries through three rounds of nested PCR with primers (Table S4). Using fastp at Q25 and MiXCR, TCRdb reprocessed the public reads and kept productive beta chains. Each CDR3 protein gets just one entry, which takes the most common genes and DNA from the rows behind it. For this sample the table gives around 66,000 distinct CDR3 sequences, of which about 80% were detected only once. The ten largest clonotypes hold roughly 27% of the sample.

What was sequenced was lung tumor tissue. The receptor set was obtained from a man aged 55 to 69 with non-small cell lung cancer.

This clonotype has a handful of counts. A read error is likely, as this CDR3 ends without the conserved phenylalanine or tryptophan. The rearrangement joins TRBV6-2 or TRBV6-3 to TRBJ2-1; D gene ambiguous. The CDR3 totals 13 residues. CDR1 and CDR2 from the germline V gene are MNHEY and SVGEGT. The chain's CDR3 is CESSQVIGYEQFL. CDR3 DNA: TGTGAAAGCAGCCAAGTAATTGGCTATGAGCAGTTCTTA.

Remarks on this clonotype: A much larger clone differs by one base, so this may be a read error. The CDR3 coding sequence is TGCAGTGTTGGCGGGACCGACACGCAGTATTTT. This translates into CSVGGTDTQYF. The V and J genes are TRBV20-1 and TRBJ2-3, with D possibly matching TRBD2 (6 bases). There are 11 residues in the CDR3. Germline V gene sequence: CDR1 DFQATT, CDR2 SNEGSKA (reference sequence). Trimming removed 7 bases from V and 9 bases from J, with 14 bases in between.

On this clonotype itself: One end of the junction does not line up with germline, which may come from a read error. The rearrangement uses TRBV29-1 and TRBJ1-2, with D hard to call. Germline assignment: CDR1 SQVTM and CDR2 ANQGSEA. This CDR3 is 12 amino acids long. For the CDR3, the DNA is TGCAGCGTTGGAGAGATTAACTATGGTTACACCTTC. Amino acid sequence: CSVGEINYGYTF. Complete variable domain (other parts from reference TRBV29-1 and TRBJ1-2): SAVISQKPSRDICQRGTSLTIQCQVDSQVTMMFWYRQQPGQSLTLIATANQGSEATYESGFVIDKFPISRPNLTFSTLTVSNMSPEDSSIYLCSVGEINYGYTFGSGTRLTVV.

Note on this clonotype: The junction and the germline gene differ at one end; a read error may be behind it. The chain recombines TRBV29-1 with TRBJ1-3; 7 bases are a match to TRBD1. Germline CDR1 reads SQVTM; CDR2 reads ANQGSEA. CDR3 length: 18 amino acids. The CDR3 protein is CSGSTGTEGTLAGNTVYF. The CDR3 DNA reads TGCAGCGGATCGACCGGGACAGAAGGGACCTTGGCTGGAAACACCGTATATTTT.

Points on this clonotype: Germline and junction disagree at one end, which may indicate a read error. This chain connects TRBV6-6 to TRBJ2-2; TRBD1 is a possible D gene (6 bases). The CDR3 consists of 15 residues. From germline, CDR1 is MNHNY and CDR2 SVGAGI (reference sequence). The CDR3 coding sequence is TGTGCGAGCAGCTGGCCGGGACAAGGTCCCAGGGAGCTGTTTTTT. It translates to CASSWPGQGPRELFF.

Concerning this clonotype: A read error is possible here, since a much larger clone lies one base away. The chain joins TRBV14 to TRBJ2-2; a possible D gene is TRBD2 (5 bases). The CDR3 is made up of 12 amino acids. CDR1 is SGHDN, CDR2 FVKESK, per germline. CDR3 nucleotide sequence: TGTGCCAGCAGCCAGACTACCGGGGAGATGTTTTTT. This gives the protein CASSQTTGEMFF.

This clonotype was picked up many times. This may stem from a read error, because a much larger clone lies one nucleotide away. J is TRBJ2-1 and V is TRBV6-5; 9 bases line up with TRBD2. Germline CDR1 and CDR2: MNHEY and SVGAGI. The CDR3 loop spans 16 amino acids. The CDR3: CAGSDLAGKFYNEQFF. The CDR3 DNA sequence: TGTGCCGGCAGTGATCTAGCGGGAAAATTCTACAATGAGCAGTTCTTC.

This clonotype was observed many times. The chain recombines TRBV5-5 with TRBJ1-4; D not resolved. The CDR3 is 16 amino acids. Trimming took off 1 base at V and 0 bases at J, with 10 bases between the two ends. Germline V gene sequence: CDR1 SGHKS, CDR2 YYEKEE (reference sequence). CDR3 in amino acids: CASSLYSGATNEKLFF. DNA for the CDR3: TGTGCCAGCAGCTTGTATTCCGGCGCAACTAATGAAAAACTGTTTTTT.

This clonotype was recorded only once. A junction boundary mismatches the germline segment, possibly from a read error. The rearrangement uses TRBV11-3 and TRBJ2-3; 10 bases agree with TRBD2. The CDR3 contains 16 residues. CDR1 SGHNT and CDR2 YENEEA come from the germline V gene. CDR3 residues: CASSLGLADSTHMQYF. For the CDR3, the DNA is TGCGCCAGCAGCCTTGGACTAGCGGATAGCACACATATGCAGTATTTT.

Regarding this clonotype: Being one base from a much bigger clone, this may be a read error. The chain couples TRBV2 to TRBJ2-1, with D perhaps matching TRBD2 (6 bases). The CDR3 runs to 14 residues. Germline loops: CDR1 SNHLY, CDR2 FYNNEI. The CDR3 DNA reads as TGTGCCAGCAGTGTAACGCGGGGCTACAATGGGCAGTTCTTC. Translation gives CASSVTRGYNGQFF.

Concerning this clonotype: A much larger clone is a single base away; this may be a read error. The chain couples TRBV20-1 to TRBJ2-7; unclear D gene. CDR1 is DFQATT, CDR2 SNEGSKA, per germline (reference sequence). The CDR3 is 14 amino acids. The CDR3: CGTNGVTLPGEQYF. DNA for the CDR3: TGCGGTACTAATGGGGTAACGCTGCCTGGCGAGCAGTACTTC.

This clonotype was seen only once. As DNA, the CDR3 is TGCATTGTTGAGTCCATGCTAGAGGGCGATTACAATGAGCAGTTCTTC. It yields the protein CIVESMLEGDYNEQFF. The rearrangement links TRBV29-1 to TRBJ2-1; TRBD2 is a possible D gene (5 bases). Germline V gene sequence: CDR1 SQVTM, CDR2 ANQGSEA. This CDR3 region has 16 residues.